This TCR beta chain was sequenced in a study of blood T cell repertoires in COVID-19. Overall study context: Some COVID-19 samples were acute and others convalescent; all came from the United States, Italy and Spain. The analysed material was cDNA or gDNA that came from T cells, B-cell-depleted T cells, or PBMCs.

Libraries were prepared by immunoSEQ multiplex PCR; TCRdb keeps only in-frame clonotypes and omits some of them. The repertoire includes around 150,000 clones, just under 95% of them detected once, and over 3.5% sits in the top ten. There are 15 residues in the CDR3. Germline CDR1 reads GTSNPN; CDR2 reads SVGIG (reference sequence). V lost 1 base and J lost 5, with 17 bases in between. The chain joins TRBV30 to TRBJ1-2; the D gene is possibly TRBD1 (5 bases). Sequenced input: peripheral blood. The TCR comes from a woman aged 50 to 60 with acute or convalescent COVID-19. The CDR3 DNA sequence: TGTGCCTGGAGTGGCGTTAGGGGAGGTCATTATGGCTACACCTTC. This encodes CAWSGVRGGHYGYTF.